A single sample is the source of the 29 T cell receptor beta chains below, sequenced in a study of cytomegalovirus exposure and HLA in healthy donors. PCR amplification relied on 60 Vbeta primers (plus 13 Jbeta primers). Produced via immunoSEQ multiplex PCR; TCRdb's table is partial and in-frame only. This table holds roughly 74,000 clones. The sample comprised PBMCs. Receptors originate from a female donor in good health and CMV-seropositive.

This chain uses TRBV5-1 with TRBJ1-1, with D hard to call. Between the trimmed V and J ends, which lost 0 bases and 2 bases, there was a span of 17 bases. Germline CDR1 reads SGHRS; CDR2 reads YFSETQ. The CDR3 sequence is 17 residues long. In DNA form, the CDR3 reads TGCGCCAGCAGCTTGGGGACTGTGGAGGCAGGAAACACTGAAGCTTTCTTT. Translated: CASSLGTVEAGNTEAFF. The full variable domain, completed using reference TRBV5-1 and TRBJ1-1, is KAGVTQTPRYLIKTRGQQVTLSCSPISGHRSVSWYQQTPGQGLQFLFEYFSETQRNKGNFPGRFSGRQFSNSRSEMNVSTLELGDSALYLCASSLGTVEAGNTEAFFGQGTRLTVV.

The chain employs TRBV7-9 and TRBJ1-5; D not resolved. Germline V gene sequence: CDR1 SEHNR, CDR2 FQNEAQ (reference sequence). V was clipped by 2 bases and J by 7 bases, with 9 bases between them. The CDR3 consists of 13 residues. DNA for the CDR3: TGTGCCAGCAGCTTACGTACGGGGCAGCCCCAGCATTTT. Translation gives CASSLRTGQPQHF.

The chain's CDR3 is CASSPGTSGKNNEQFF. The CDR3 DNA reads as TGTGCCAGCTCGCCTGGGACTAGCGGGAAAAACAATGAGCAGTTCTTC. The V and J genes are TRBV18 and TRBJ2-1, with 13 bases fitting TRBD2. Germline values: CDR1 KGHSH, CDR2 LQKENI. The CDR3 sequence is 16 residues long. V gave up 6 bases and J gave up 5 bases; unmatched junction bases: 7.

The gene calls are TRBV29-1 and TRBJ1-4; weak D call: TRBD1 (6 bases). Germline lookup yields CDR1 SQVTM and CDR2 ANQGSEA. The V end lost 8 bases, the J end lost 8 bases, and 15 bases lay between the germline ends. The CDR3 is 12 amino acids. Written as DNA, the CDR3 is TGCAGCTTACAGGGTAAGGCCGAAAAACTGTTTTTT. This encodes CSLQGKAEKLFF.

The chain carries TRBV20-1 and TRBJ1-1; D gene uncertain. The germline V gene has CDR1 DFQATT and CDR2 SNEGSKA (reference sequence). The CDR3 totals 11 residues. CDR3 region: CVAGMNTEAFF. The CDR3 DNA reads TGCGTTGCGGGGATGAACACTGAAGCTTTCTTT.

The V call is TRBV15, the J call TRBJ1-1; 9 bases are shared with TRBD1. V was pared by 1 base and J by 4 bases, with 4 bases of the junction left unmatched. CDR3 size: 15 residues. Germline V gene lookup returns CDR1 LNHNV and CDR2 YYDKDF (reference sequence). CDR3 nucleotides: TGTGCCACCAGCAGAGCCGGGACAGGGCCCACTGAAGCTTTCTTT. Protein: CATSRAGTGPTEAFF.

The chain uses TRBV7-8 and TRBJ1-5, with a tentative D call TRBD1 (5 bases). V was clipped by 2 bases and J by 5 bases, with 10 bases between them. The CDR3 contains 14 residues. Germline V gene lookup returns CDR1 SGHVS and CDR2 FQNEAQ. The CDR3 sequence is CASSLRRGDQPQHF. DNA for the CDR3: TGTGCCAGCAGCTTAAGGCGGGGCGATCAGCCCCAGCATTTT.

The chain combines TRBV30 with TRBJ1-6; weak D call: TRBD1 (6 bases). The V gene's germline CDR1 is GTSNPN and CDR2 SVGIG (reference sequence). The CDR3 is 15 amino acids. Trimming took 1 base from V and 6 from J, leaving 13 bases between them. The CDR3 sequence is CAWSEEDRFNSPLHF. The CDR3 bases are TGTGCCTGGAGTGAGGAAGACAGGTTTAATTCACCCCTCCACTTT.

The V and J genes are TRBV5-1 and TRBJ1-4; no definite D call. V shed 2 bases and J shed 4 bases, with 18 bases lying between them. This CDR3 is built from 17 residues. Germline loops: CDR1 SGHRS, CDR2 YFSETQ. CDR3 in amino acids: CASSFGLPGYGNEKLFF. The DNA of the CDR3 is TGCGCCAGCAGCTTTGGCTTGCCGGGGTATGGTAATGAAAAACTGTTTTTT.

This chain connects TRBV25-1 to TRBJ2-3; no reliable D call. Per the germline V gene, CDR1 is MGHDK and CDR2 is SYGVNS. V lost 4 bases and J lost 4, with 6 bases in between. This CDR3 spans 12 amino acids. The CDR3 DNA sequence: TGTGCCAGCAGTGCCGCAGCAGATACGCAGTATTTT. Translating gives CASSAAADTQYF.

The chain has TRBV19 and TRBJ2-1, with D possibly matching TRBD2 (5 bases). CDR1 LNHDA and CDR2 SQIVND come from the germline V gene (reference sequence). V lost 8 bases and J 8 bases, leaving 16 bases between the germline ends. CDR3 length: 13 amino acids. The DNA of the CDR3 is TGTGCCAGTGCGCCGAGGGCTGGGGATGAGCAGTTCTTC. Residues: CASAPRAGDEQFF.

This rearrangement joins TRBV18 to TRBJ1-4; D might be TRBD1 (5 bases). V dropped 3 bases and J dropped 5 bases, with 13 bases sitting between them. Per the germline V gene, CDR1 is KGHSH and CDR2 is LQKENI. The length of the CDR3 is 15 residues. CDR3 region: CASSPGGKANEKLFF. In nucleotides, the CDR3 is TGTGCCAGCTCACCGGGGGGGAAGGCCAATGAAAAACTGTTTTTT.

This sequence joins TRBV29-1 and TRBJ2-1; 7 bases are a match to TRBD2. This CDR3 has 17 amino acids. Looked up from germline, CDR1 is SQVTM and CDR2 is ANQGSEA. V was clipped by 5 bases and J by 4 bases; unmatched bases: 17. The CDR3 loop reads CSVLVDGGTILYNEQFF. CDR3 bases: TGCAGCGTTCTGGTAGATGGGGGGACTATTCTTTACAATGAGCAGTTCTTC.

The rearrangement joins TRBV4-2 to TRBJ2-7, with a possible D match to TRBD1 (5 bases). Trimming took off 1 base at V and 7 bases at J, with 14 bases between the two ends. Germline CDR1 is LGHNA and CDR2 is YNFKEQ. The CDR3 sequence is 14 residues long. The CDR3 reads CASSQGPLNREQYF. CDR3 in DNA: TGTGCCAGCAGCCAAGGTCCCCTTAACAGGGAGCAGTACTTC.

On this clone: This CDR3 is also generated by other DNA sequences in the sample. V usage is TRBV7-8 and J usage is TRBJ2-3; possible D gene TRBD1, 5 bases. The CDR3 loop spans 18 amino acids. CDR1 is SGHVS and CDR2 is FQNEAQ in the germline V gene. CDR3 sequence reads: CVTSFSETEPEDTDTQYF. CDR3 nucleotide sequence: TGTGTCACCAGTTTCAGCGAGACAGAGCCTGAGGACACAGATACGCAGTATTTT.

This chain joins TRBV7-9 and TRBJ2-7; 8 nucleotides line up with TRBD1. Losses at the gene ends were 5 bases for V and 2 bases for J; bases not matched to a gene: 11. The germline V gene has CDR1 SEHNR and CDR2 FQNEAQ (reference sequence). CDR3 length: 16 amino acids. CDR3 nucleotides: TGTGCCAGCAGCCCTTCAGTCGGACAGGGAGCCTACGAGCAGTACTTC. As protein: CASSPSVGQGAYEQYF. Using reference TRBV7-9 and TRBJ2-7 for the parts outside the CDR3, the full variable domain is DTGVSQNPRHKITKRGQNVTFRCDPISEHNRLYWYRQTLGQGPEFLTYFQNEAQLEKSRLLSDRFSAERPKGSFSTLEIQRTEQGDSAMYLCASSPSVGQGAYEQYFGPGTRLTVT.

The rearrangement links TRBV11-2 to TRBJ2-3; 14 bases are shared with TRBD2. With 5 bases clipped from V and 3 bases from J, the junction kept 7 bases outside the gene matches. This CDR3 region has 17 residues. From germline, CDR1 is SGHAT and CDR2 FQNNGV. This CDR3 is CASSHGGTSGSTDTQYF. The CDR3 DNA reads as TGTGCCAGCAGCCATGGCGGGACTAGCGGGAGTACAGATACGCAGTATTTT.

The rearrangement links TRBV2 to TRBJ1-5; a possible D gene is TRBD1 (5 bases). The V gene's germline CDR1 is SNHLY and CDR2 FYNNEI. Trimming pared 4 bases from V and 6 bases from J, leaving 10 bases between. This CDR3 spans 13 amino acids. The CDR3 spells CASSVQEGQPQHF. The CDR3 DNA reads TGTGCCAGCAGTGTACAGGAGGGTCAGCCCCAGCATTTT. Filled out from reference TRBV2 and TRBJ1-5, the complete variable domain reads EPEVTQTPSHQVTQMGQEVILRCVPISNHLYFYWYRQILGQKVEFLVSFYNNEISEKSEIFDDQFSVERPDGSNFTLKIRSTKLEDSAMYFCASSVQEGQPQHFGDGTRLSIL.

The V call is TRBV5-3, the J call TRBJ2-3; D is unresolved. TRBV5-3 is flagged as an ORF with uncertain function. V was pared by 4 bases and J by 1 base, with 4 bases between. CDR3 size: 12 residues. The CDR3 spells CARSLCTDTQYF. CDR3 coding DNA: TGTGCCAGAAGCCTTTGCACAGATACGCAGTATTTT.

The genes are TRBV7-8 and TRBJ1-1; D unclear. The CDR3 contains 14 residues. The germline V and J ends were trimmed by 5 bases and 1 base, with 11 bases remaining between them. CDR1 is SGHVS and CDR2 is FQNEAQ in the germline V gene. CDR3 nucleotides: TGTGCCAGCAGCCACGGCGGCGGGAACACTGAAGCTTTCTTT. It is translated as CASSHGGGNTEAFF.

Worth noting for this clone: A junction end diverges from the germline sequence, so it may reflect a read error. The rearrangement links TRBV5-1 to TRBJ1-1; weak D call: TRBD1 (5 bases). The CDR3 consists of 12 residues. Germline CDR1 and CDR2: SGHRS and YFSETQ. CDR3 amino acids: CTSSLDRGKAFF. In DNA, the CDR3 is TGCACCAGCAGCTTGGACCGGGGGAAAGCTTTCTTT.

The CDR3 DNA reads as TGTGCCAGCAGTAGACAGGGGGAGAACACTGAAGCTTTCTTT. Its protein is CASSRQGENTEAFF. The V and J genes are TRBV27 and TRBJ1-1; 9 nucleotides agree with TRBD1. Looked up from germline, CDR1 is MNHEY and CDR2 is SMNVEV (reference sequence). Unmatched junction bases numbered 2, after V lost 5 bases and J lost 1 base. This CDR3 contains 14 residues.

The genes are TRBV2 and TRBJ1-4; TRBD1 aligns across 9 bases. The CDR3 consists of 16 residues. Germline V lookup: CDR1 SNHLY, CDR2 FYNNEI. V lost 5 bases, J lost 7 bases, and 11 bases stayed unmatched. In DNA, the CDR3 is TGTGCCAGCAGTCGGGACAGGGAGGGTAGCGGTGAAAAACTGTTTTTT. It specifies CASSRDREGSGEKLFF.

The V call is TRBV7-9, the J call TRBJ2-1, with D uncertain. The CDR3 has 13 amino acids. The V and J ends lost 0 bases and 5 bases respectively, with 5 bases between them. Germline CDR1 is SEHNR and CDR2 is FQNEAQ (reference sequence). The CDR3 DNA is TGTGCCAGCAGCTTAGCGTTAAACAATGAGCAGTTCTTC. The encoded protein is CASSLALNNEQFF.

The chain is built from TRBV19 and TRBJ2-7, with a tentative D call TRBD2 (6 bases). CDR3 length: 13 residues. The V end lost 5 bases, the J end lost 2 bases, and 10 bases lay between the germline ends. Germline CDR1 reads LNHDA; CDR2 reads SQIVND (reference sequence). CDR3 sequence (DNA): TGTGCCAGTAGTCGGCGGGGCCCCTACGAGCAGTACTTC. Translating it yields CASSRRGPYEQYF.

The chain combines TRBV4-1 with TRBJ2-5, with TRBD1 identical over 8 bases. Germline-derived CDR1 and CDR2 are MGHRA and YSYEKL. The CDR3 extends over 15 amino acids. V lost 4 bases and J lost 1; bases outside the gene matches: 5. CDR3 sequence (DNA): TGCGCCAGCAGCCCAACTGACAGGGGCCAAGAGACCCAGTACTTC. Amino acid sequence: CASSPTDRGQETQYF.

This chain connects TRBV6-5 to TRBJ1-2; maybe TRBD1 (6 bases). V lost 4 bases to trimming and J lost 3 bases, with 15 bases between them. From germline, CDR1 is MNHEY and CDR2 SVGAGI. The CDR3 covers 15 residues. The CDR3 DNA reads TGTGCCAGCAGTTCCCTCGGACAGAGCTACTATGGCTACACCTTC. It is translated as CASSSLGQSYYGYTF.

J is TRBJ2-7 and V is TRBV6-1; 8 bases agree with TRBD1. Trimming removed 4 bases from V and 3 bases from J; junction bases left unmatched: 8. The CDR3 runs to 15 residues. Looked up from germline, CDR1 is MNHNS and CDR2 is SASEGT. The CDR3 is CASSVGQGGDYEQYF. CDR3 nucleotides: TGTGCCAGCAGTGTAGGACAGGGAGGTGACTACGAGCAGTACTTC.

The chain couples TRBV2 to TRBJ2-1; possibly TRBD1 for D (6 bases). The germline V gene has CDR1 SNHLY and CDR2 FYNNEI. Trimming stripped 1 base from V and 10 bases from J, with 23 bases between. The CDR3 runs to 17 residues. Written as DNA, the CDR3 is TGTGCCAGCAGTGAAGTTGGGGTGGGAACAGGGTGGTACGAGCAGTTCTTC. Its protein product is CASSEVGVGTGWYEQFF.